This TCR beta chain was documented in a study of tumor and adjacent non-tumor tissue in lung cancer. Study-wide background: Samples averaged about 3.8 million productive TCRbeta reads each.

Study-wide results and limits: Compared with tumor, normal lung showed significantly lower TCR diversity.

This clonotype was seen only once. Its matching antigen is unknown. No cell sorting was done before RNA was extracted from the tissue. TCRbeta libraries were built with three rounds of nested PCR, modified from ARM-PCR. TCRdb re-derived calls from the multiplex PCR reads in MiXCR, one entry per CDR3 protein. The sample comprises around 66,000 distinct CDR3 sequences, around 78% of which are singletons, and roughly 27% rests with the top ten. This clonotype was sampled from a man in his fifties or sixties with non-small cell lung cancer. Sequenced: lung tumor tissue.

The CDR3 sequence is CASRTDRTRSYYEQFF. The CDR3 DNA reads TGTGCCAGCAGAACTGACAGGACTCGCTCCTATTATGAGCAGTTCTTC. This chain uses TRBV6-2 or TRBV6-3 with TRBJ2-1; D perhaps matches TRBD1 (6 bases). Germline lookup yields CDR1 MNHEY and CDR2 SVGEGT. There are 16 residues in the CDR3. The V and J ends lost 6 bases and 8 bases respectively, with 23 bases between them.